A single sample is the source of the 30 T cell receptor beta chains below, sequenced in a study of post-analysis software for immune sequencing data (dated by TCRdb to the mid-2010s). Study-wide findings and limitations: About 5 TRBV segments, including TRBV5-6, TRBV5-1 and TRBV20-1, were significantly more frequent in patients than controls.

Their specific antigens are unknown. Libraries were made using PCR. Instrument on record: Illumina HiSeq 2500. To reduce PCR and sequencing biases, unique molecular identifiers were incorporated into the TCR beta cDNA libraries. Using fastp at Q25 and MiXCR, TCRdb reprocessed the public reads and kept productive beta chains. Each CDR3 protein appears once, grouped with its most common genes and DNA. Across this sample there are around 400,000 distinct CDR3 sequences, with roughly 36% seen only once. The ten largest clones capture 13% of the sample. Sequences were obtained from blood. These receptors all stem from a girl aged 10-17 years with multiple sclerosis.

In this sample, this clonotype turned up a few times. The chain joins TRBV28 to TRBJ2-3; D is ambiguous. Trimming took 7 bases from V and 6 from J, leaving 20 bases between them. Looked up from germline, CDR1 is MDHEN and CDR2 is SYDVKM. The CDR3 consists of 15 residues. CDR3 sequence (DNA): TGTGCCAGCACCGAATTTCCCCCAGATCGGGATACGCAGTATTTT. This translates into CASTEFPPDRDTQYF. Full variable domain (rest looked up from reference TRBV28 and TRBJ2-3): DVKVTQSSRYLVKRTGEKVFLECVQDMDHENMFWYRQDPGLGLRLIYFSYDVKMKEKGDIPEGYSVSREKKERFSLILESASTNQTSMYLCASTEFPPDRDTQYFGPGTRLTVL.

This chain links TRBV21-1 with TRBJ1-5; the table calls TRBD1, which could not be checked here. TRBV21-1 is a documented pseudogene. The length of the CDR3 is 16 residues. The CDR3: CASSKRDRQRNQPQHF. DNA for the CDR3: TGTGCCAGCAGCAAGCGGGACAGGCAACGCAATCAGCCCCAGCATTTT.

The chain couples TRBV6-5 to TRBJ2-7; D might be TRBD1 (6 bases). Germline CDR1 is MNHEY and CDR2 is SVGAGI. V was trimmed by 4 bases and J by 4 bases, leaving 11 bases between them. The CDR3 is made up of 13 amino acids. The CDR3 bases are TGTGCCAGCAGTTCACCCAGGGGTTACGAGCAGTACTTC. Its protein is CASSSPRGYEQYF.

The chain recombines TRBV25-1 with TRBJ1-2; D possibly corresponds to TRBD1 (5 bases). V was shortened by 1 base and J by 4 bases, with 13 bases between the two germline ends. The germline gives CDR1 MGHDK, CDR2 SYGVNS. This CDR3 has 15 residues. The CDR3 coding sequence is TGTGCCAGCAGTGAATCTAACAGGCGATCCTATGGCTACACCTTC. It specifies CASSESNRRSYGYTF.

The chain is built from TRBV12-3 or TRBV12-4 and TRBJ2-1; possibly TRBD1 for D (6 bases). Trimming removed 1 base at V and 0 bases at J, with 7 bases between. The CDR3 totals 15 residues. This chain's CDR3 is CASSLEQGSYNEQFF. In DNA form, the CDR3 reads TGTGCCAGCAGTTTAGAACAGGGCTCCTACAATGAGCAGTTCTTC.

This chain uses TRBV12-3 or TRBV12-4 with TRBJ1-2; perhaps TRBD1 as D (6 bases). V was shortened by 4 bases and J by 3 bases, with 15 bases between the two germline ends. The CDR3 runs to 15 residues. The CDR3 sequence is CASSSTRTEYYGYTF. In DNA form, the CDR3 reads TGTGCCAGCAGTTCCACAAGGACAGAATACTATGGCTACACCTTC.

This clonotype came up many times. The V and J genes are TRBV5-1 and TRBJ2-7, with TRBD1 as a possible D gene (5 bases). CDR1 is SGHRS and CDR2 is YFSETQ in the germline V gene. CDR3 length equals 14 residues. V lost 0 bases and J lost 1, with 8 bases in between. The CDR3 DNA follows: TGCGCCAGCAGCTTGGGACAGCCATCCTACGAGCAGTACTTC. It specifies CASSLGQPSYEQYF.

This clonotype was counted a few times. The chain carries TRBV6-5 and TRBJ1-1; the match to TRBD1 covers 9 bases. The CDR3 consists of 17 residues. The V segment lost 8 bases and the J segment 1 base; nucleotides outside the gene matches: 14. CDR1 is MNHEY and CDR2 is SVGAGI in the germline V gene. This CDR3 is CASRVNFVDRGNTEAFF. The CDR3, as DNA: TGTGCCAGCCGAGTTAACTTCGTGGACAGGGGGAACACTGAAGCTTTCTTT.

This clonotype was recorded a few times. This chain joins TRBV4-3 and TRBJ2-1, with TRBD1 matching over 8 bases. There are 16 residues in the CDR3. After removal of 1 base from V and 7 bases from J, the junction contained 9 bases not matched to a gene. Germline V CDR1 and CDR2: LGHNA, YSLEER. The CDR3 loop is CASSQGPGQGKNEQFF. In DNA, the CDR3 is TGCGCCAGCAGCCAAGGACCCGGACAGGGTAAAAATGAGCAGTTCTTC.

This clonotype was observed a few times. J is TRBJ2-1 and V is TRBV20-1; possibly TRBD1 for D (6 bases). This CDR3 spans 17 amino acids. The V gene lost 0 bases and the J gene lost 2 bases, with 17 bases spanning the gap. Germline V gene data show CDR1 as DFQATT and CDR2 as SNEGSKA (reference sequence). CDR3: CSARERGSGIAYNEQFF. DNA of the CDR3: TGCAGTGCTAGAGAAAGGGGGTCAGGGATAGCCTACAATGAGCAGTTCTTC.

The chain uses TRBV7-9 and TRBJ2-3; a weak D match, TRBD2 (6 bases). CDR1 and CDR2 (germline): SEHNR, FQNEAQ (reference sequence). The CDR3 has 15 amino acids. Trimming took off 5 bases at V and 6 bases at J, with 18 bases between the two ends. CDR3 nucleotide sequence: TGTGCCAGCAGCGATCCCCTGGGGGGAGATGATACGCAGTATTTT. Its protein is CASSDPLGGDDTQYF.

This clonotype was recorded a few times. The chain carries TRBV7-9 and TRBJ2-5, with 9 bases aligning to TRBD2. Germline CDR1 reads SEHNR; CDR2 reads FQNEAQ (reference sequence). This CDR3 contains 18 residues. Unmatched junction bases numbered 12, after V lost 2 bases and J lost 2 bases. This chain's CDR3 is CASSLKLAGTRRQETQYF. The CDR3 DNA reads as TGTGCCAGCAGCTTAAAGCTAGCGGGGACACGGAGACAAGAGACCCAGTACTTC.

This clonotype was seen at least ten times. The J gene is TRBJ2-4, the V gene TRBV29-1; TRBD1 matches 9 bases. J lost 7 bases, V lost 3 bases, and 4 bases had no gene match. The CDR3 spans 13 residues. Germline CDR1 is SQVTM and CDR2 is ANQGSEA. The CDR3 DNA reads TGCAGCGTTGAGACAGGGGGAGGGAACATTCAGTACTTC. Translated: CSVETGGGNIQYF.

This sequence joins TRBV6-2 or TRBV6-3 and TRBJ2-5; 7 nucleotides align to TRBD2. V shed 11 bases, J shed 2 bases, and the junction held 14 bases outside the gene matches. Per the germline V gene, CDR1 is MNHEY and CDR2 is SVGEGT. The CDR3 has 15 amino acids. CDR3 bases: TGTGCCGCATCCCAACAAACGGGGGGACAAGAGACCCAGTACTTC. This translates into CAASQQTGGQETQYF.

On this clonotype: Compared with germline, one end of the junction differs, possibly owing to a read error. The chain couples TRBV29-1 to TRBJ2-3, with a possible D match to TRBD2 (5 bases). Per germline, CDR1 SQVTM and CDR2 ANQGSEA. The CDR3 has 12 amino acids. The CDR3 DNA is TGCGGCGTTCGGACTAGCACAGATACGCAGTATTTT. Translating gives CGVRTSTDTQYF.

This chain joins TRBV7-9 and TRBJ2-3; D might be TRBD1 or TRBD2, each matching 6 bases. CDR1 and CDR2 from the germline V gene are SEHNR and FQNEAQ (reference sequence). The CDR3 totals 19 residues. V shed 3 bases and J shed 1 base, with 23 bases lying between them. CDR3 nucleotide sequence: TGTGCCAGCAGCTTCGATACTAAGACGCCTAGGGGGGGCACAGATACGCAGTATTTT. This codes for CASSFDTKTPRGGTDTQYF.

This clonotype was seen only a few times. The gene calls are TRBV7-2 and TRBJ2-5, with no clear D. Trimming took off 2 bases at V and 4 bases at J, with 5 bases between the two ends. In germline, CDR1 is SGHTA, CDR2 FQGNSA. The CDR3 is 12 amino acids. The DNA of the CDR3 is TGTGCCAGCAGCTTAATAGGAGAGACCCAGTACTTC. As protein: CASSLIGETQYF.

This clonotype appeared a few times. This chain connects TRBV2 to TRBJ1-4; D uncertain. Trimming took 7 bases from V and 0 from J, leaving 9 bases between them. Germline assignment: CDR1 SNHLY and CDR2 FYNNEI. This CDR3 has 14 residues. CDR3 in DNA: TGTGCCAGCAACCCACTGACAACTAATGAAAAACTGTTTTTT. This sequence encodes CASNPLTTNEKLFF.

The V and J genes are TRBV9 and TRBJ2-7; possibly TRBD1 for D (7 bases). Per germline, CDR1 SGDLS and CDR2 YYNGEE. V was trimmed by 0 bases and J by 6 bases, leaving 16 bases between them. The CDR3 has 15 amino acids. For the CDR3, the DNA is TGTGCCAGCAGCGTAGGCCAGGGGGGACAAAGCGAGCAGTACTTC. It yields the protein CASSVGQGGQSEQYF.

There are many counts of this clonotype. The chain has TRBV4-3 and TRBJ2-1, with a possible D match to TRBD1 (5 bases). Germline CDR1 LGHNA, CDR2 YSLEER. Trimming removed 4 bases from V and 7 bases from J, with 14 bases in between. This CDR3 is built from 14 residues. The CDR3 is CASSPGRAVNEQFF. DNA of the CDR3: TGCGCCAGCAGCCCTGGCAGGGCGGTGAATGAGCAGTTCTTC.

This rearrangement joins TRBV20-1 to TRBJ1-6, with TRBD1 matching over 7 bases. CDR1 DFQATT and CDR2 SNEGSKA come from the germline V gene (reference sequence). The CDR3 totals 15 residues. The junction had 7 bases not matched to a gene; V was cut back by 6 bases and J by 2 bases. CDR3 residues: CSAPGRGAYNSPLHF. The CDR3 bases are TGCAGTGCCCCGGGCAGGGGGGCCTATAATTCACCCCTCCACTTT.

This clonotype was counted a single time. The gene calls are TRBV15 and TRBJ2-5; D perhaps matches TRBD2 (5 bases). Matching the DNA end better, TRBJ2-7 makes the J call doubtful. In germline, CDR1 is LNHNV, CDR2 YYDKDF (reference sequence). This CDR3 contains 15 residues. CDR3 in DNA: TGTGCCACCAGCAGAGATATCGGGGAAGTGGGCGAGCAGTACTTC. Translation: CATSRDIGEVGEQYF.

The chain is built from TRBV12-3 or TRBV12-4 and TRBJ2-1; the match to TRBD2 covers 9 bases. There are 14 residues in the CDR3. After removal of 3 bases from V and 7 bases from J, the junction contained 4 bases not matched to a gene. The DNA of the CDR3 is TGTGCCAGCAGTTTCCTAGCGGGGAGGAATGAGCAGTTCTTC. This encodes CASSFLAGRNEQFF.

This clonotype was detected only a few times. V gene TRBV20-1 combines with J gene TRBJ1-4; D possibly corresponds to TRBD1 (5 bases). The CDR3 is 11 amino acids. Deletions cut 4 bases from V and 6 bases from J, with 6 bases between. CDR1 and CDR2 (germline): DFQATT, SNEGSKA (reference sequence). This CDR3 is CSAKQDEKLFF. Here the CDR3 DNA reads TGCAGTGCTAAACAGGATGAAAAACTGTTTTTT.

This clonotype was seen only a few times. The J gene is TRBJ2-1, the V gene TRBV13; the match to TRBD2 covers 8 bases. Losses at the gene ends were 2 bases for V and 6 bases for J; bases not matched to a gene: 12. The CDR3 is 17 residues long. Germline loops: CDR1 PRHDT, CDR2 FYEKMQ (reference sequence). CDR3 in DNA: TGTGCCAGCAGCTTAACGGGAGGACTAGCTGGCGGCAATGAGCAGTTCTTC. Protein product: CASSLTGGLAGGNEQFF. Complete variable domain (other parts from reference TRBV13 and TRBJ2-1): AAGVIQSPRHLIKEKRETATLKCYPIPRHDTVYWYQQGPGQDPQFLISFYEKMQSDKGSIPDRFSAQQFSDYHSELNMSSLELGDSALYFCASSLTGGLAGGNEQFFGPGTRLTVL.

The V and J genes are TRBV4-1 and TRBJ2-1; D unclear. V was trimmed by 5 bases and J by 1 base, leaving 9 bases between them. The length of the CDR3 is 14 residues. The germline V gene has CDR1 MGHRA and CDR2 YSYEKL. This CDR3 is CASSSVRSYNEQFF. Written as DNA, the CDR3 is TGCGCCAGCAGCTCAGTAAGGTCCTACAATGAGCAGTTCTTC.

In its sample, this clonotype was seen a few times. The chain uses TRBV10-3 and TRBJ2-5; 8 bases agree with TRBD1. The CDR3 is 14 residues long. In germline, CDR1 is ENHRY, CDR2 SYGVKD. Trimming removed 6 bases from V and 5 bases from J; junction bases left unmatched: 8. As DNA, the CDR3 is TGTGCCATCAGGTCGACAGGGGCCGGGGAGACCCAGTACTTC. It translates to CAIRSTGAGETQYF.

The chain combines TRBV9 with TRBJ2-7; D gene unclear. Trimming took off 2 bases at V and 1 base at J, with 10 bases between the two ends. This CDR3 is built from 14 residues. Germline values: CDR1 SGDLS, CDR2 YYNGEE. The CDR3 sequence is CASSVGPSSYEQYF. CDR3 DNA sequence: TGTGCCAGCAGCGTCGGACCGTCGTCCTACGAGCAGTACTTC.

The chain recombines TRBV4-1 with TRBJ1-2, with a possible D match to TRBD1 (6 bases). The CDR3 runs 14 residues. Trimming pared 4 bases from V and 5 bases from J, leaving 14 bases between. Germline V CDR1 and CDR2: MGHRA, YSYEKL. CDR3 sequence: CASSRAGDPYGYTF. CDR3 in DNA: TGCGCCAGCAGCCGGGCAGGGGACCCTTATGGCTACACCTTC.

As concerns this clonotype: One base away lies a much larger clone, so this may be a sequencing read error. The genes are TRBV29-1 and TRBJ2-1; 9 nucleotides agree with TRBD2. Germline loops: CDR1 SQVTM, CDR2 ANQGSEA. J was trimmed by 12 bases and V by 7 bases; bases with no gene match: 10. This CDR3 comprises 12 residues. The CDR3: CSGYAGGDGQFF. The CDR3 nucleotides are TGCAGCGGTTACGCGGGGGGGGATGGGCAGTTCTTC.